This T cell receptor (beta chain) originates from a study of blood T cell repertoires in COVID-19. Unmatched junction bases numbered 5, after V lost 2 bases and J lost 4 bases. CDR1 is LGHNA, CDR2 YNFKEQ, per germline. The CDR3 loop spans 16 amino acids. Clones were read by immunoSEQ multiplex PCR, and TCRdb kept only the in-frame ones, dropping some. Here the sample spans some 31,000 clones, 90% being singletons. Sample: peripheral blood. The clonotype originates from a man between 65 and 79 years old with active or convalescent COVID-19. The chain links TRBV4-2 to TRBJ2-2; 9 nucleotides agree with TRBD2. DNA for the CDR3: TGTGCCAGCAGCCAACCTAGCGGGGAGGTCACCGGGGAGCTGTTTTTT. This sequence encodes CASSQPSGEVTGELFF.